A single sample gave rise to the 29 T cell receptor beta chains below, sequenced in a study of shared clonotypes between healthy human individuals (dated by TCRdb to 2018 to 2020). Library method: the immunoSEQ multiplex PCR assay. As stored in TCRdb, this immuneACCESS dataset retains in-frame rearrangements with V and J assigned. A fraction of the clones does not appear; measured against another copy, unresolved V genes explain less than half of the discrepancy, and the remainder lacks a known reason. The sample yields approximately 720,000 clones; around 90% were counted once. About 24% of the sample is taken by the ten largest. For the CD8 naive samples, CD45RO-negative cells were positively selected for CCR7, yielding a CD45RA+CCR7+ population from which TemRA cells were excluded. Sequenced material: naive CD8+ T cells sorted from blood. What this sample's cell subset or site label stands for: CD45RA+CCR7+. The receptors originated from a man aged 30 to 39 in good health.

This chain joins TRBV19 and TRBJ2-5; 7 nucleotides match TRBD1. The germline CDR1 and CDR2 sequences are LNHDA and SQIVND (reference sequence). The CDR3 spans 16 residues. The J segment lost 4 bases and the V segment lost 3 bases, leaving 11 bases of the junction unmatched. The CDR3 region is CASSISPAGGSETQYF. The CDR3 DNA sequence: TGTGCCAGTAGTATTTCTCCGGCAGGGGGATCAGAGACCCAGTACTTC. Full variable domain (outside the CDR3, taken from reference TRBV19 and TRBJ2-5): DGGITQSPKYLFRKEGQNVTLSCEQNLNHDAMYWYRQDPGQGLRLIYYSQIVNDFQKGDIAEGYSVSREKKESFPLTVTSAQKNPTAFYLCASSISPAGGSETQYFGPGTRLLVL.

This chain joins TRBV14 and TRBJ2-1; D call uncertain. CDR1 is SGHDN and CDR2 is FVKESK in the germline V gene. The CDR3 consists of 14 residues. V shed 5 bases and J shed 7 bases, with 15 bases lying between them. The chain's CDR3 is CASSWTGPWNEQFF. CDR3 DNA: TGTGCCAGCAGCTGGACCGGGCCCTGGAATGAGCAGTTCTTC.

This chain joins TRBV19 and TRBJ2-2; D is perhaps TRBD2 (5 bases). Trimming left V 8 bases short and J 4 bases short, with 14 bases between. The CDR3 sequence is 14 residues long. Germline CDR1 is LNHDA and CDR2 is SQIVND (reference sequence). The CDR3 DNA sequence: TGTGCCAGTTCGTTGGTGGAGGCCACCGGGGAGCTGTTTTTT. This encodes CASSLVEATGELFF.

The CDR3 protein is CASRAPKEQLGEKLFF. For the CDR3, the DNA is TGTGCCAGCAGGGCCCCTAAAGAGCAGTTGGGGGAAAAACTGTTTTTT. The J gene is TRBJ1-4, the V gene TRBV28, with D unresolved. V dropped 6 bases and J dropped 8 bases, with 22 bases sitting between them. The CDR3 extends over 16 amino acids. Germline-derived CDR1 and CDR2 are MDHEN and SYDVKM.

The rearrangement joins TRBV29-1 to TRBJ2-7; 9 nucleotides match TRBD1. From germline, CDR1 is SQVTM and CDR2 ANQGSEA. The CDR3 covers 13 residues. V lost 5 bases and J lost 2; bases outside the gene matches: 4. CDR3 region: CSVHWTGAYEQYF. The DNA for the CDR3 is TGCAGCGTTCACTGGACAGGGGCCTACGAGCAGTACTTC.

The chain joins TRBV9 to TRBJ2-3, with 7 nucleotides matching TRBD2. This CDR3 has 14 amino acids. Per the germline V gene, CDR1 is SGDLS and CDR2 is YYNGEE. Trimming at V came to 1 base and at J to 4 bases, leaving 3 bases not matched to a gene. DNA for the CDR3: TGTGCCAGCAGCGTATTCCTAGCGGCAGATACGCAGTATTTT. Translation: CASSVFLAADTQYF.

The chain recombines TRBV6-5 with TRBJ2-5, with no clear D. There are 14 residues in the CDR3. Germline V lookup: CDR1 MNHEY, CDR2 SVGAGI. V dropped 6 bases and J dropped 2 bases, with 13 bases sitting between them. In DNA form, the CDR3 reads TGTGCCAGCAGGACTGGGATTGGGCAAGAGACCCAGTACTTC. Translation gives CASRTGIGQETQYF.

This chain links TRBV6-6 with TRBJ1-2, with unresolved D. The germline V gene has CDR1 MNHNY and CDR2 SVGAGI (reference sequence). CDR3 size: 15 residues. Deletions cut 0 bases from V and 5 bases from J, with 13 bases between. CDR3 protein: CASSYSSGMRYGYTF. The DNA of the CDR3 is TGTGCCAGCAGTTACTCGAGCGGGATGCGGTATGGCTACACCTTC.

V is TRBV11-2 and J is TRBJ2-1, with D possibly being TRBD1 (5 bases). CDR3 length: 16 amino acids. In germline, CDR1 is SGHAT, CDR2 FQNNGV. V dropped 1 base and J dropped 8 bases, with 18 bases sitting between them. The CDR3 nucleotides read TGTGCCAGCAGCTTAGGGTGGACATCCCTAAACTATGAGCAGTTCTTC. Amino acids: CASSLGWTSLNYEQFF.

The chain employs TRBV7-9 and TRBJ2-7; 8 positions match TRBD2. The V gene end was trimmed by 2 bases and the J gene end by 4 bases; junction bases not matched to a gene: 13. This CDR3 is built from 17 residues. The germline V gene has CDR1 SEHNR and CDR2 FQNEAQ (reference sequence). The CDR3 DNA sequence: TGTGCCAGCAGCTTAACGGGTTTGGGCGGGACTAGTTACGAGCAGTACTTC. Amino acids: CASSLTGLGGTSYEQYF.

The chain is built from TRBV10-3 and TRBJ2-1; 11 positions match TRBD2. The CDR3 is 16 residues long. Germline V gene sequence: CDR1 ENHRY, CDR2 SYGVKD. Germline trimming cut 6 bases from V and 2 bases from J; bases unmatched to any gene: 6. The CDR3 bases are TGTGCCATCAGGGAAGGGACTAGCGGAACCTACAATGAGCAGTTCTTC. This sequence encodes CAIREGTSGTYNEQFF.

The chain couples TRBV2 to TRBJ2-1; 14 bases match TRBD2. CDR1 SNHLY and CDR2 FYNNEI come from the germline V gene. Trimming took 4 bases from V and 1 from J; bases not matched to a gene: 6. This CDR3 has 18 amino acids. CDR3 residues: CASSVPGTSGSSYNEQFF. In nucleotides, the CDR3 is TGTGCCAGCAGTGTGCCCGGGACTAGCGGGAGTTCCTACAATGAGCAGTTCTTC.

The V gene is TRBV29-1, the J gene TRBJ2-2; 8 nucleotides line up with TRBD1. Germline values: CDR1 SQVTM, CDR2 ANQGSEA. CDR3 length: 16 amino acids. V shed 3 bases, J shed 3 bases, and the junction held 9 bases outside the gene matches. CDR3 sequence: CSVEVRDRIYTGELFF. The CDR3 nucleotides read TGCAGCGTTGAGGTACGGGACAGGATATACACCGGGGAGCTGTTTTTT.

Remarks on this clone: Other DNA sequences of this sample code for an identical CDR3. The rearrangement joins TRBV5-5 to TRBJ2-3; 13 positions match TRBD2. CDR1 is SGHKS and CDR2 is YYEKEE in the germline V gene (reference sequence). CDR3 length: 16 residues. V shed 2 bases, J shed 3 bases, and the junction held 3 bases outside the gene matches. The chain's CDR3 is CASSFRLAGGTDTQYF. The CDR3 DNA reads as TGTGCCAGCAGCTTCCGACTAGCGGGAGGTACAGATACGCAGTATTTT.

This clone appeared once. V gene TRBV7-9 combines with J gene TRBJ1-2; no clear D gene. The germline gives CDR1 SEHNR, CDR2 FQNEAQ (reference sequence). CDR3 length equals 15 residues. V lost 4 bases to trimming and J lost 5 bases, with 17 bases between them. CDR3 DNA sequence: TGTGCCAGCAGCTCATGGACCTCCGGAATTTATGGCTACACCTTC. Translation gives CASSSWTSGIYGYTF.

This rearrangement joins TRBV9 to TRBJ1-2; D might be TRBD1 (6 bases). The CDR3 extends over 12 amino acids. CDR1 is SGDLS and CDR2 is YYNGEE in the germline V gene. V lost 3 bases to trimming and J lost 8 bases, with 11 bases between them. This CDR3 is CASSDRADGYTF. Here the CDR3 DNA reads TGTGCCAGCAGCGACAGGGCGGACGGCTACACCTTC.

CDR3 DNA: TGTGCCAGCAGTGAAGCGCTTCCGGGTCTAGGTTCTAGCGGGAGGGCCTTAAGCTACGAGCAGTACTTC. Translated: CASSEALPGLGSSGRALSYEQYF. This sequence joins TRBV2 and TRBJ2-7; 12 nucleotides match TRBD2. The V and J ends lost 0 bases and 3 bases, in that order; junction bases with no gene match: 24. This CDR3 has 23 residues. Germline CDR1 reads SNHLY; CDR2 reads FYNNEI. Full variable domain (missing parts from reference TRBV2 and TRBJ2-7): EPEVTQTPSHQVTQMGQEVILRCVPISNHLYFYWYRQILGQKVEFLVSFYNNEISEKSEIFDDQFSVERPDGSNFTLKIRSTKLEDSAMYFCASSEALPGLGSSGRALSYEQYFGPGTRLTVT.

CDR3 DNA sequence: TGTGCCAGCAGGGCATCCCGTTACCGTTCCTACGAGCAGTACTTC. This codes for CASRASRYRSYEQYF. The rearrangement joins TRBV11-2 to TRBJ2-7; D call uncertain. Germline lookup yields CDR1 SGHAT and CDR2 FQNNGV. V gave up 6 bases and J gave up 1 base, with 16 bases separating them. The length of the CDR3 is 15 residues.

Concerning this clone: Other DNA sequences in the sample encode the same CDR3. The CDR3 reads CASSLGQGLNTEAFF. In nucleotides, the CDR3 is TGTGCCAGCAGCCTGGGACAGGGATTGAACACTGAAGCTTTCTTT. V usage is TRBV7-9 and J usage is TRBJ1-1, with 9 nucleotides matching TRBD1. This CDR3 has 15 residues. Germline V gene sequence: CDR1 SEHNR, CDR2 FQNEAQ (reference sequence). J lost 0 bases, V lost 5 bases, and 4 bases had no gene match.

V gene TRBV7-3 combines with J gene TRBJ2-1; D ambiguous. This CDR3 is built from 15 residues. V was cut by 1 base and J by 7 bases, with 14 bases left in between. Germline V gene sequence: CDR1 SGHTA, CDR2 FQGTGA. The CDR3 spells CASSLNGPFENEQFF. CDR3 coding DNA: TGTGCCAGCAGCTTAAACGGACCCTTCGAGAATGAGCAGTTCTTC. Full variable domain (outside the CDR3, taken from reference TRBV7-3 and TRBJ2-1): GAGVSQTPSNKVTEKGKYVELRCDPISGHTALYWYRQSLGQGPEFLIYFQGTGAADDSGLPNDRFFAVRPEGSVSTLKIQRTERGDSAVYLCASSLNGPFENEQFFGPGTRLTVL.

The gene calls are TRBV27 and TRBJ1-3, with a tentative D call TRBD1 (5 bases). V was clipped by 5 bases and J by 2 bases, with 16 bases between them. The CDR3 length is 16 residues. Germline CDR1 reads MNHEY; CDR2 reads SMNVEV (reference sequence). CDR3 nucleotides: TGTGCCAGCAGTCCGCCCCGGCAGGGCACTGGAAACACCATATATTTT. It encodes CASSPPRQGTGNTIYF.

V is TRBV7-2 and J is TRBJ2-2; 7 positions agree with TRBD2. V gave up 0 bases and J gave up 4 bases; unmatched junction bases: 17. There are 20 residues in the CDR3. The germline V gene has CDR1 SGHTA and CDR2 FQGNSA. The CDR3 protein is CASSLARGSGPIKGTGELFF. The CDR3 bases are TGTGCCAGCAGCTTAGCTCGGGGTAGCGGGCCTATAAAAGGCACCGGGGAGCTGTTTTTT.

The gene calls are TRBV7-2 and TRBJ1-5; TRBD1 aligns across 7 bases. The V and J ends lost 0 bases and 7 bases, in that order; junction bases with no gene match: 9. Germline V gene lookup returns CDR1 SGHTA and CDR2 FQGNSA. This CDR3 comprises 16 residues. CDR3 loop: CASSLASGVRGQPQHF. The CDR3 coding sequence is TGTGCCAGCAGCTTAGCGAGTGGGGTCAGGGGGCAGCCCCAGCATTTT.

This chain uses TRBV5-1 with TRBJ2-1; 8 positions match TRBD1. The V segment lost 1 base and the J segment 5 bases; nucleotides outside the gene matches: 8. This CDR3 region has 16 residues. The germline gives CDR1 SGHRS, CDR2 YFSETQ. The CDR3 is CASSLLGTGNDNEQFF. The CDR3 DNA follows: TGCGCCAGCAGCTTGTTGGGGACAGGCAATGACAATGAGCAGTTCTTC.

J is TRBJ1-3 and V is TRBV18, with D perhaps TRBD1 (6 bases). Germline V gene lookup returns CDR1 KGHSH and CDR2 LQKENI. The germline V and J ends were trimmed by 3 bases and 2 bases, with 11 bases remaining between them. CDR3 length equals 15 residues. The CDR3 DNA sequence: TGTGCCAGCTCACCCCCGGCAGGGGCTGGAAACACCATATATTTT. Its protein is CASSPPAGAGNTIYF.

The table lists this clone with a count of one. The chain employs TRBV7-2 and TRBJ1-5; D gene ambiguous. The CDR3 is 15 amino acids. Germline lookup yields CDR1 SGHTA and CDR2 FQGNSA. V was trimmed by 0 bases and J by 0 bases, leaving 6 bases between them. CDR3 DNA sequence: TGTGCCAGCAGCTTAGCGGAATATAGCAATCAGCCCCAGCATTTT. It specifies CASSLAEYSNQPQHF.

The chain employs TRBV27 and TRBJ2-7; tentatively, D is TRBD1 (7 bases). From germline, CDR1 is MNHEY and CDR2 SMNVEV (reference sequence). The CDR3 loop spans 17 amino acids. V was shortened by 2 bases and J by 0 bases, with 17 bases between the two germline ends. CDR3 amino acids: CASSLRRDRRASYEQYF. For the CDR3, the DNA is TGTGCCAGCAGTTTACGGCGGGACAGAAGAGCCTCCTACGAGCAGTACTTC.

The V call is TRBV30, the J call TRBJ2-6, with D maybe TRBD1 (6 bases). The CDR3 extends over 15 amino acids. Germline V lookup: CDR1 GTSNPN, CDR2 SVGIG (reference sequence). V was shortened by 0 bases and J by 2 bases, with 8 bases between the two germline ends. This CDR3 reads CAWSVPGAGANVLTF. The CDR3 DNA is TGTGCCTGGAGTGTACCAGGGGCTGGGGCCAACGTCCTGACTTTC.

This rearrangement joins TRBV9 to TRBJ2-1; a weak D match, TRBD2 (5 bases). CDR3 length: 16 amino acids. Trimming pared 0 bases from V and 2 bases from J, leaving 12 bases between. The germline CDR1 and CDR2 sequences are SGDLS and YYNGEE. CDR3 sequence reads: CASSVDWESAYNEQFF. The CDR3 DNA is TGTGCCAGCAGCGTAGATTGGGAGTCGGCCTACAATGAGCAGTTCTTC. Complete variable domain (other parts from reference TRBV9 and TRBJ2-1): DSGVTQTPKHLITATGQRVTLRCSPRSGDLSVYWYQQSLDQGLQFLIQYYNGEERAKGNILERFSAQQFPDLHSELNLSSLELGDSALYFCASSVDWESAYNEQFFGPGTRLTVL.